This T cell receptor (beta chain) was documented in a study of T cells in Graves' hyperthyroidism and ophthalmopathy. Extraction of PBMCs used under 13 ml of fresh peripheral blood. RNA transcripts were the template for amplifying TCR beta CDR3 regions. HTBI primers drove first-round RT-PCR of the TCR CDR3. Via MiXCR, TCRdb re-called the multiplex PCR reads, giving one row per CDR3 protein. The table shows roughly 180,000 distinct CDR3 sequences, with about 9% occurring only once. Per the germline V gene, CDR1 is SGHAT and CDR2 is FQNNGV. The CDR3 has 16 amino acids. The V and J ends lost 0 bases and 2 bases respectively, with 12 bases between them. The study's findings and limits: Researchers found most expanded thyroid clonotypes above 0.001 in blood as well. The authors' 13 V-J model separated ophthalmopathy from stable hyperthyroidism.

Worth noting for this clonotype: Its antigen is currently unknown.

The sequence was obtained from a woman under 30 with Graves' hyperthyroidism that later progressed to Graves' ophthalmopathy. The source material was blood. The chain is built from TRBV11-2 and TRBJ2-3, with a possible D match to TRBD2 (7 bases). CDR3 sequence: CASSLERGRVTDTQYF. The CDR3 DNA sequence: TGTGCCAGCAGCTTAGAGAGGGGGAGGGTCACAGATACGCAGTATTTT.